This TCR beta chain was recovered during a study of CD8 T cells in Susac syndrome. The germline gives CDR1 MNHEY, CDR2 SMNVEV (reference sequence). The CDR3 loop spans 14 amino acids. V was clipped by 6 bases and J by 4 bases, with 12 bases between them. With random hexamers, reverse transcription was performed on roughly 0.45 to 1 ug of RNA. TCRdb itself ran the immunoSEQ multiplex PCR reads through MiXCR, one entry per CDR3 protein. The table has fewer than 200,000 distinct CDR3 sequences, 91% seen once. CD8+ and CD4+ T cells taken from blood had their TCR beta sequenced. The clonotype comes from a human donor with Susac syndrome. Sequencing was performed on CD4+ T cells from PBMCs. The chain couples TRBV27 to TRBJ1-4; possible D gene TRBD1, 6 bases. The DNA of the CDR3 is TGTGCCAGCAGACGGACAGCCAATAATGAAAAACTGTTTTTT. Amino acids: CASRRTANNEKLFF.